A selection of T cell receptor beta chains follows, all from one sample in a study of blood T cells in healthy people across ages. One entry per CDR3 protein, called by TCRdb with MiXCR from the 5' RACE reads. The table has 2 million or so distinct CDR3 sequences, just under 50% seen once. What was sequenced was blood. The receptors shown here come from a woman between 35 and 50 years old in good health. The CDR3 runs from the conserved cysteine through the conserved F or W. The D gene is left open where the match is weak. The size of a clone is reported for some rows only, either as once, few or many, or as a class for expanded clones.

clone size,D gene,J gene,V gene,CDR3 protein,CDR3 DNA
-,TRBD1,TRBJ2-7,TRBV5-6,CASSLDTGTGKGYEQYF,TGTGCCAGCAGCCTCGATACCGGGACAGGGAAAGGTTACGAGCAGTACTTC
few,-,TRBJ2-6,TRBV6-5,CASSHISFSGANVLTF,TGTGCCAGCAGCCATATTAGCTTCTCTGGGGCCAACGTCCTGACTTTC
-,-,TRBJ1-1,TRBV5-1,CASSLAGSEGFF,TGCGCCAGCAGCTTGGCCGGGAGCGAAGGTTTCTTT
-,TRBD1,TRBJ2-7,TRBV15,CATSSEIIDRVRYEQYF,TGTGCCACCAGCAGTGAGATCATCGACAGGGTTCGCTACGAGCAGTACTTC
-,-,TRBJ1-2,TRBV7-2,CASSFPPGGYTF,TGTGCCAGCAGCTTTCCCCCGGGAGGCTACACCTTC
few,TRBD2,TRBJ2-5,TRBV12-5,CASARLAGETQYF,TGTGCTAGTGCCAGACTAGCCGGAGAGACCCAGTACTTC
-,-,TRBJ2-1,TRBV4-3,CASSQDTGSLGEQFF,TGCGCCAGCAGCCAAGATACAGGGTCCCTTGGTGAGCAGTTCTTC
-,-,TRBJ2-7,TRBV2,CASSIRGTYNEQYF,TGTGCCAGCAGTATCCGGGGCACCTACAATGAGCAGTACTTC
-,-,TRBJ2-1,TRBV5-5,CASSLVSVYNEQFF,TGTGCCAGCAGCTTGGTTTCGGTATACAATGAGCAGTTCTTC
-,-,TRBJ2-7,TRBV27,CASSYVSGSSYEQYF,TGTGCCAGCAGTTACGTTAGCGGAAGCTCCTACGAGCAGTACTTC
-,-,TRBJ1-2,TRBV29-1,CSVQPGNYGYTF,TGCAGCGTCCAACCCGGAAACTATGGCTACACCTTC
few,TRBD2,TRBJ2-1,TRBV20-1,CSATITSGGLNEQFF,TGCAGTGCTACCATTACTAGCGGGGGGCTCAATGAGCAGTTCTTC
-,TRBD1,TRBJ2-1,TRBV9,CASSVADRVGILNEQFF,TGTGCCAGCAGCGTAGCGGACAGGGTAGGGATCCTCAATGAGCAGTTCTTC
few,TRBD1,TRBJ1-5,TRBV10-3,CAIAGQGAGQPQHF,TGTGCCATCGCGGGACAGGGGGCGGGTCAGCCCCAGCATTTT
-,-,TRBJ1-5,TRBV24-1,CATSDSGEGDQPQHF,TGTGCCACCAGTGATTCCGGGGAGGGGGATCAGCCCCAGCATTTT
many,-,TRBJ2-7,TRBV10-3,CAISESRGQGGEQYF,TGTGCCATCAGTGAGTCGCGGGGCCAGGGTGGCGAGCAGTACTTC
-,-,TRBJ2-1,TRBV4-2,CASSQGAENEQFF,TGTGCCAGCAGCCAAGGGGCCGAGAATGAGCAGTTCTTC
-,-,TRBJ2-7,TRBV7-2,CASSLDMAAAYEQYF,TGTGCCAGCAGCTTAGATATGGCGGCGGCATACGAGCAGTACTTC
many,TRBD1,TRBJ2-5,TRBV28,CASSRDRAGETQYF,TGTGCCAGCAGCCGGGACAGGGCTGGAGAGACCCAGTACTTC
-,-,TRBJ1-2,TRBV4-2,CASSQVVDYGYTF,TGTGCCAGCAGCCAAGTCGTGGACTATGGCTACACCTTC
few,-,TRBJ2-6,TRBV9,CASSKTAGANVLTF,TGTGCCAGCAGCAAAACGGCTGGGGCCAACGTCCTGACTTTC
-,-,TRBJ1-1,TRBV3-1,CASSQEERYTEAFF,TGTGCCAGCAGCCAGGAGGAGAGGTACACTGAAGCTTTCTTT
-,TRBD2,TRBJ2-3,TRBV13,CASSWWTSGETDTQYF,TGTGCCAGCAGCTGGTGGACTAGCGGGGAGACAGATACGCAGTATTTT
-,-,TRBJ2-3,TRBV5-1,CAGSLGAHTDTQYF,TGCGCCGGCAGCTTGGGGGCTCACACAGATACGCAGTATTTT
few,-,TRBJ2-7,TRBV6-6,CASSYMGQLLSYEQYF,TGTGCCAGCAGTTACATGGGGCAGCTACTCTCCTACGAGCAGTACTTC
-,-,TRBJ2-6,TRBV5-8,CASSLGRGGLGGANVLTF,TGTGCCAGCAGCTTGGGTCGAGGGGGTCTTGGTGGGGCCAACGTCCTGACTTTC
few,TRBD1,TRBJ2-3,TRBV20-1,CSARDWTGGTDTQYF,TGCAGTGCTAGAGATTGGACAGGGGGCACAGATACGCAGTATTTT
-,-,TRBJ1-2,TRBV28,CASAHGEEANYGYTF,TGTGCCAGCGCCCATGGGGAGGAAGCTAACTATGGCTACACCTTC
-,-,TRBJ2-4,TRBV6-1,CASTVAPGGRLAKNIQYF,TGTGCCAGCACCGTTGCCCCTGGGGGGCGACTAGCCAAAAACATTCAGTACTTC
-,TRBD2,TRBJ2-1,TRBV20-1,CSATSSGEGYYEQFF,TGCAGTGCTACAAGTAGCGGGGAGGGCTACTATGAGCAGTTCTTC
-,-,TRBJ2-3,TRBV24-1,CATHSGAPSTDTQYF,TGTGCCACACATTCGGGGGCTCCTAGCACAGATACGCAGTATTTT
few,TRBD1,TRBJ2-5,TRBV11-2,CASSLDDRDEQETQYF,TGTGCCAGCAGCTTAGATGACAGGGATGAACAAGAGACCCAGTACTTC
-,-,TRBJ2-3,TRBV3-1,CASSQVGTFTDTQYF,TGTGCCAGCAGCCAAGTTGGGACTTTCACAGATACGCAGTATTTT
-,-,TRBJ1-4,TRBV19,CASSTQSGNEKLFF,TGTGCCAGTAGTACCCAGAGCGGGAATGAAAAACTGTTTTTT
-,TRBD1,TRBJ2-4,TRBV4-1,CASSQGDRAVATVQYF,TGCGCCAGCAGCCAAGGGGACAGGGCGGTGGCCACCGTTCAGTACTTC
-,TRBD1,TRBJ2-7,TRBV6-1,CASSNPVPGQGSSYEQYF,TGTGCCAGCAGTAATCCGGTCCCGGGACAGGGTAGCTCCTACGAGCAGTACTTC
few,-,TRBJ1-2,TRBV9,CASTEGGIYGYTF,TGTGCCAGCACCGAGGGGGGAATCTATGGCTACACCTTC
-,TRBD1,TRBJ2-4,TRBV20-1,CSAPDRGSGAKNIQYF,TGCAGTGCACCGGACAGGGGCTCAGGGGCCAAAAACATTCAGTACTTC
-,-,TRBJ2-5,TRBV24-1,CATSKGDRRYQETQYF,TGTGCCACCAGTAAGGGGGACCGACGATACCAAGAGACCCAGTACTTC
once,TRBD2,TRBJ2-7,TRBV6-2/TRBV6-3,CASRYPSGRYEQYF,TGTGCCAGCAGATATCCTAGCGGGCGCTACGAGCAGTACTTC
-,-,TRBJ1-6,TRBV6-5,CASSYSRGRGSPLHF,TGTGCCAGCAGTTACTCCCGGGGGCGAGGTTCACCCCTCCACTTT
-,-,TRBJ2-3,TRBV6-1,CASNNWRGGTDTQYF,TGTGCCAGCAACAATTGGAGGGGCGGCACAGATACGCAGTATTTT
-,-,TRBJ2-4,TRBV11-1,CASSLEARGNIQYF,TGTGCCAGCAGCTTAGAGGCAAGGGGAAACATTCAGTACTTC
once,-,TRBJ2-5,TRBV2,CASLRGLQETQYF,TGTGCCAGCCTTCGCGGCCTTCAGGAGACCCAGTACTTC
-,-,TRBJ2-4,TRBV5-1,CASPSRAGHRRDLAKNIQYF,TGCGCCAGCCCATCCCGCGCGGGACACCGTCGGGATTTAGCCAAAAACATTCAGTACTTC
once,-,TRBJ2-5,TRBV29-1,CGVGSRAETQYF,TGCGGCGTTGGATCCAGGGCAGAGACCCAGTACTTC